The 27 T cell receptor beta chains presented below share a single source sample, sequenced in a study of human thymus T cells. The source of the thymus tissue was resections taken during corrective heart surgery. Data came from immunoSEQ multiplex PCR; TCRdb stores just in-frame clones and leaves some out. The sample lists about 130,000 clones; around 94% were seen once. Sequenced input: thymus tissue. The receptors come from a boy younger than two with a congenital heart defect but otherwise immunologically healthy.

The rearrangement links TRBV4-1 to TRBJ2-1; the match to TRBD2 covers 13 bases. The V segment lost 3 bases and the J segment 7 bases; nucleotides outside the gene matches: 6. The CDR3 sequence is 16 residues long. The germline CDR1 and CDR2 sequences are MGHRA and YSYEKL. For the CDR3, the DNA is TGCGCCAGCAGCCATCCCCGGACTAGCGGGGGTAATGAGCAGTTCTTC. It is translated as CASSHPRTSGGNEQFF.

The chain carries TRBV4-3 and TRBJ2-7; D call uncertain. CDR1 LGHNA and CDR2 YSLEER come from the germline V gene. Trimming took off 0 bases at V and 6 bases at J, with 12 bases between the two ends. CDR3 size: 14 residues. The CDR3 region has the DNA TGCGCCAGCAGCCAAGATCTCCAATATGGCGAGCAGTACTTC. Its translation is CASSQDLQYGEQYF.

The chain has TRBV7-8 and TRBJ2-3, with no clear D. Germline CDR1 is SGHVS and CDR2 is FQNEAQ. Between the trimmed V and J ends, which lost 2 bases and 4 bases, there was a span of 10 bases. CDR3 length: 14 amino acids. The CDR3 sequence is CASSLYLGSDTQYF. The CDR3 nucleotides read TGTGCCAGCAGCTTATATCTAGGATCAGATACGCAGTATTTT.

V usage is TRBV25-1 and J usage is TRBJ1-3; D is perhaps TRBD1 (5 bases). This CDR3 comprises 15 residues. Per germline, CDR1 MGHDK and CDR2 SYGVNS. Trimming cost V 4 bases and J 0 bases, with 10 bases left between them. The CDR3 coding sequence is TGTGCCAGCAGTGCCCCAGGGAGCTCTGGAAACACCATATATTTT. Its translation: CASSAPGSSGNTIYF.

The chain is built from TRBV28 and TRBJ1-1, with TRBD1 as a possible D gene (6 bases). The V end was cut by 5 bases, the J end by 4 bases, with 11 bases between. The germline CDR1 and CDR2 sequences are MDHEN and SYDVKM. CDR3 length equals 13 residues. CDR3 region: CASSERGGTEAFF. The CDR3 DNA reads as TGTGCCAGCAGTGAAAGGGGGGGCACTGAAGCTTTCTTT. Full variable domain (missing parts from reference TRBV28 and TRBJ1-1): DVKVTQSSRYLVKRTGEKVFLECVQDMDHENMFWYRQDPGLGLRLIYFSYDVKMKEKGDIPEGYSVSREKKERFSLILESASTNQTSMYLCASSERGGTEAFFGQGTRLTVV.

This chain connects TRBV7-6 to TRBJ2-5, with D perhaps TRBD2 (6 bases). From germline, CDR1 is SGHVS and CDR2 FNYEAQ. Trimming shortened V by 1 base and J by 1 base, and 13 bases separated the two germline ends. The CDR3 contains 16 residues. Written as DNA, the CDR3 is TGTGCCAGCAGCTTAGGGACGCGGGGCCTCCAAGAGACCCAGTACTTC. This encodes CASSLGTRGLQETQYF.

The gene calls are TRBV14 and TRBJ1-2; 10 bases are a match to TRBD1. The germline CDR1 and CDR2 sequences are SGHDN and FVKESK. The CDR3 runs 18 residues. After removal of 0 bases from V and 8 bases from J, the junction contained 15 bases not matched to a gene. This CDR3 reads CASSQDEGQGFPFVGYTF. The CDR3 coding sequence is TGTGCCAGCAGCCAAGATGAGGGACAGGGGTTCCCCTTCGTAGGCTACACCTTC.

The chain is built from TRBV28 and TRBJ1-5; tentatively, D is TRBD1 (5 bases). Germline CDR1 and CDR2: MDHEN and SYDVKM. CDR3 length: 15 residues. V lost 7 bases and J 5 bases, leaving 18 bases between the germline ends. DNA for the CDR3: TGTGCCAGCACCCGTTCGGGGGTTTTTTATCAGCCCCAGCATTTT. This codes for CASTRSGVFYQPQHF.

The CDR3 DNA sequence: TGCGCCAGCAGCCAAGTAACTCCCGGACCCTGCACATCAAACACCGGGGAGCTGTTTTTT. This sequence encodes CASSQVTPGPCTSNTGELFF. V is TRBV4-3 and J is TRBJ2-2; D remains unclear. Per the germline V gene, CDR1 is LGHNA and CDR2 is YSLEER. This CDR3 comprises 20 residues. V lost 1 base to trimming and J lost 2 bases, with 23 bases between them.

CDR3 nucleotide sequence: TGTGCCAGCTCACCTCGGGCGGGGAGGCGGGAGACCCAGTACTTC. Translated: CASSPRAGRRETQYF. The chain combines TRBV18 with TRBJ2-5; tentatively, D is TRBD2 (6 bases). Germline V lookup: CDR1 KGHSH, CDR2 LQKENI. This CDR3 spans 15 amino acids. Trimming took 3 bases from V and 5 from J, leaving 16 bases between them. Supplemented by reference TRBV18 and TRBJ2-5, the full variable domain reads NAGVMQNPRHLVRRRGQEARLRCSPMKGHSHVYWYRQLPEEGLKFMVYLQKENIIDESGMPKERFSAEFPKEGPSILRIQQVVRGDSAAYFCASSPRAGRRETQYFGPGTRLLVL.

The chain is built from TRBV5-1 and TRBJ2-2; D is unclear. V was pared by 0 bases and J by 7 bases, with 7 bases between. The germline V gene has CDR1 SGHRS and CDR2 YFSETQ. The CDR3 totals 13 residues. CDR3 sequence reads: CASSLEHDGELFF. CDR3 sequence (DNA): TGCGCCAGCAGCTTGGAACACGACGGGGAGCTGTTTTTT.

CDR3 sequence reads: CASSPTGGNEQFF. The DNA for the CDR3 is TGCGCCAGCAGTCCGACAGGGGGCAATGAGCAGTTCTTC. The rearrangement uses TRBV10-2 and TRBJ2-1; 9 nucleotides line up with TRBD1. J was trimmed by 6 bases and V by 5 bases; bases with no gene match: 2. Germline V gene sequence: CDR1 WSHSY, CDR2 SAAADI. This CDR3 comprises 13 residues.

The V gene is TRBV5-1, the J gene TRBJ1-1; D is uncertain. The CDR3 extends over 14 amino acids. Trimming removed 1 base at V and 7 bases at J, with 14 bases between. CDR1 is SGHRS, CDR2 YFSETQ, per germline. The CDR3 coding sequence is TGCGCCAGCAGCTTGAGACGGCGAGGGATTGAAGCTTTCTTT. Amino acid sequence: CASSLRRRGIEAFF.

V is TRBV28 and J is TRBJ1-2; D might be TRBD1 (6 bases). The CDR3 is made up of 13 amino acids. Trimming left V 7 bases short and J 6 bases short, with 15 bases between. Looked up from germline, CDR1 is MDHEN and CDR2 is SYDVKM. The CDR3 DNA reads as TGTGCCAGCAATAAATACAGGGTTCATGGCTACACCTTC. Residues: CASNKYRVHGYTF.

The chain combines TRBV28 with TRBJ1-3, with D unclear. Trimming removed 6 bases at V and 0 bases at J, with 9 bases between. Looked up from germline, CDR1 is MDHEN and CDR2 is SYDVKM. The CDR3 contains 14 residues. The CDR3 DNA reads as TGTGCCAGCAGGGGAATCAACTCTGGAAACACCATATATTTT. Encoded protein: CASRGINSGNTIYF.

J is TRBJ2-3 and V is TRBV2; D might be TRBD2 (5 bases). This CDR3 is 12 amino acids long. With 7 bases removed from V and 10 bases from J, the gap between germline ends came to 15 bases. Germline CDR1 reads SNHLY; CDR2 reads FYNNEI. The CDR3 spells CASTMGGGAQYF. As DNA, the CDR3 is TGTGCCAGCACCATGGGTGGAGGTGCGCAGTATTTT.

The chain couples TRBV18 to TRBJ2-3, with D unclear. Germline V gene sequence: CDR1 KGHSH, CDR2 LQKENI. The V end lost 4 bases, the J end lost 1 base, and 9 bases lay between the germline ends. The CDR3 is 14 residues long. The CDR3 loop reads CASSRFQGTDTQYF. The CDR3 bases are TGTGCCAGCTCACGGTTCCAGGGCACAGATACGCAGTATTTT.

In this sample, this clone turned up a few times. The rearrangement uses TRBV15 and TRBJ1-1; the D gene is possibly TRBD1 (6 bases). The CDR3 spans 13 residues. Germline CDR1 is LNHNV and CDR2 is YYDKDF (reference sequence). Trimming cost V 5 bases and J 1 base, with 8 bases left between them. In DNA form, the CDR3 reads TGTGCCACCAGCTTACAGGGGAACACTGAAGCTTTCTTT. This codes for CATSLQGNTEAFF.

This clone occurred a few times. The gene calls are TRBV7-8 and TRBJ1-6; D gene ambiguous. The CDR3 totals 16 residues. The V gene lost 1 base and the J gene lost 10 bases, with 17 bases spanning the gap. Looked up from germline, CDR1 is SGHVS and CDR2 is FQNEAQ. The CDR3 bases are TGTGCCAGCAGCTTAGAGCGCGGCAGCTCAGGATCACCCCTCCACTTT. Translation: CASSLERGSSGSPLHF.

V is TRBV5-4 and J is TRBJ2-2; the D gene is possibly TRBD2 (6 bases). The CDR3 runs 16 residues. V was shortened by 3 bases and J by 0 bases, with 12 bases between the two germline ends. Germline V gives CDR1 SGHNT, CDR2 YYREEE (reference sequence). The CDR3 sequence: CASSSDGGSNTGELFF. CDR3 bases: TGTGCCAGCAGCTCAGACGGGGGTTCGAACACCGGGGAGCTGTTTTTT.

The V and J genes are TRBV18 and TRBJ1-3; a possible D gene is TRBD1 (6 bases). The V end was cut by 1 base, the J end by 0 bases, with 10 bases between. Germline-derived CDR1 and CDR2 are KGHSH and LQKENI. CDR3 length equals 16 residues. CDR3 region: CASSPLRGRSGNTIYF. In nucleotides, the CDR3 is TGTGCCAGCTCACCACTTCGGGGGCGCTCTGGAAACACCATATATTTT.

This sequence joins TRBV27 and TRBJ2-3; D uncertain. Trimming pared 7 bases from V and 2 bases from J, leaving 10 bases between. Germline V gene lookup returns CDR1 MNHEY and CDR2 SMNVEV (reference sequence). The CDR3 totals 13 residues. CDR3 nucleotide sequence: TGTGCCAGCAACGAGGCCGACACAGATACGCAGTATTTT. This gives the protein CASNEADTDTQYF.

A few counts support this clone. The rearrangement links TRBV10-1 to TRBJ1-3; D is possibly TRBD1 (5 bases). The CDR3 covers 16 residues. V was cut by 5 bases and J by 0 bases, with 14 bases left in between. The germline gives CDR1 WNHNN, CDR2 SYGVQD (reference sequence). The CDR3 here is CASSFPRQHSGNTIYF. CDR3 nucleotides: TGCGCCAGCAGTTTCCCTCGACAGCACTCTGGAAACACCATATATTTT.

The gene calls are TRBV15 and TRBJ2-1; the match to TRBD2 covers 7 bases. The V segment lost 1 base and the J segment 8 bases; nucleotides outside the gene matches: 23. Per the germline V gene, CDR1 is LNHNV and CDR2 is YYDKDF (reference sequence). This CDR3 contains 20 residues. The CDR3 DNA follows: TGTGCCACCAGCAGAGCCCCCCGGGACTACCAGCATCGAGGTAGCCATGAGCAGTTCTTC. Translated, it gives CATSRAPRDYQHRGSHEQFF. The entire variable domain, with the rest obtained from reference TRBV15 and TRBJ2-1, is as follows: DAMVIQNPRYQVTQFGKPVTLSCSQTLNHNVMYWYQQKSSQAPKLLFHYYDKDFNNEADTPDNFQSRRPNTSFCFLDIRSPGLGDTAMYLCATSRAPRDYQHRGSHEQFFGPGTRLTVL.

The DNA of the CDR3 is TGTGCCAGCGGTCCGGAACATGGCTACACCTTC. Translating gives CASGPEHGYTF. The rearrangement links TRBV2 to TRBJ1-2, with D hard to call. Per germline, CDR1 SNHLY and CDR2 FYNNEI. CDR3 length: 11 residues. V was clipped by 8 bases and J by 6 bases, with 10 bases between them.

The chain employs TRBV28 and TRBJ1-5; D uncertain. Trimming cost V 10 bases and J 6 bases, with 19 bases left between them. Germline V gene sequence: CDR1 MDHEN, CDR2 SYDVKM. The CDR3 runs to 14 residues. The CDR3 nucleotides read TGTGCCACCTTAACCGTCCGGGTCGGTCAGCCCCAGCATTTT. It codes for CATLTVRVGQPQHF. The complete variable domain, with remaining parts taken from reference TRBV28 and TRBJ1-5, reads DVKVTQSSRYLVKRTGEKVFLECVQDMDHENMFWYRQDPGLGLRLIYFSYDVKMKEKGDIPEGYSVSREKKERFSLILESASTNQTSMYLCATLTVRVGQPQHFGDGTRLSIL.

V is TRBV5-6 and J is TRBJ1-4, with a tentative D call TRBD1 (5 bases). Trimming cost V 5 bases and J 7 bases, with 21 bases left between them. Germline V gene data show CDR1 as SGHDT and CDR2 as YYEEEE. The CDR3 contains 16 residues. The CDR3 nucleotides read TGTGCCAGCAGAAAACTCCAAGGGGCCGCCGGTGAAAAACTGTTTTTT. Protein product: CASRKLQGAAGEKLFF.